The 25 T cell receptor beta chains below all came from one sample that was sequenced in a study of T cell clonotyping in hematopoietic cell transplantation (dated by TCRdb to the early 2020s). The protocol used for the library was the immunoSEQ multiplex PCR assay. Drawn from immuneACCESS, this table holds only the in-frame rearrangements with V and J called that TCRdb kept. Clones are partly lost; checked studies trace under half to an unresolved V gene and leave the rest unexplained. The sample table contains approximately 30,000 clones; only one count was recorded for approximately 95% of them. In total, the top ten clones hold less than 1.5% of the sample. The sample consisted of peripheral blood mononuclear cells. The receptors were sampled from a man in his fifties in good health. Some clones in this sample may be carry-over from other donors' samples.

The chain has TRBV19 and TRBJ1-1; D is undetermined. Germline CDR1 is LNHDA and CDR2 is SQIVND (reference sequence). V lost 6 bases to trimming and J lost 4 bases, with 12 bases between them. This CDR3 is built from 13 residues. DNA of the CDR3: TGTGCCAGTAGCGCGGACCCGGCCACTGAAGCTTTCTTT. Translation gives CASSADPATEAFF.

The chain recombines TRBV19 with TRBJ2-1, with 8 bases aligning to TRBD1. CDR1 and CDR2 (germline): LNHDA, SQIVND (reference sequence). The CDR3 is made up of 14 amino acids. Trimming took 4 bases from V and 4 from J; bases not matched to a gene: 3. CDR3 DNA sequence: TGTGCCAGTAGTACAGGGGGCTCTTACAATGAGCAGTTCTTC. This codes for CASSTGGSYNEQFF. The whole variable domain, filled in from reference TRBV19 and TRBJ2-1, reads DGGITQSPKYLFRKEGQNVTLSCEQNLNHDAMYWYRQDPGQGLRLIYYSQIVNDFQKGDIAEGYSVSREKKESFPLTVTSAQKNPTAFYLCASSTGGSYNEQFFGPGTRLTVL.

This rearrangement joins TRBV27 to TRBJ1-5, with no clear D. Deletions cut 3 bases from V and 1 base from J, with 7 bases between. The CDR3 extends over 14 amino acids. Per germline, CDR1 MNHEY and CDR2 SMNVEV (reference sequence). In DNA form, the CDR3 reads TGTGCCAGCAGTTTGCGGGTGAGCAATCAGCCCCAGCATTTT. Amino acids: CASSLRVSNQPQHF.

This rearrangement joins TRBV4-3 to TRBJ2-7; TRBD1 matches 11 bases. The CDR3 has 16 amino acids. V trimming: 0 bases; J trimming: 5 bases; junction bases outside the gene matches: 6. The germline gives CDR1 LGHNA, CDR2 YSLEER. The CDR3 region is CASSQEFGTGGNEQYF. CDR3 nucleotide sequence: TGCGCCAGCAGCCAAGAGTTTGGGACAGGGGGAAACGAGCAGTACTTC.

The V call is TRBV4-2, the J call TRBJ2-2; 7 bases align to TRBD2. The germline CDR1 and CDR2 sequences are LGHNA and YNFKEQ. The CDR3 is made up of 15 amino acids. The J segment lost 7 bases and the V segment lost 1 base, leaving 6 bases of the junction unmatched. The CDR3 DNA is TGTGCCAGCAGCCAAGCGAGAGGGAGGGACGGGGAGCTGTTTTTT. Its protein product is CASSQARGRDGELFF.

The chain joins TRBV10-3 to TRBJ2-5; tentatively, D is TRBD2 (6 bases). This CDR3 has 13 amino acids. V gave up 4 bases and J gave up 5 bases, with 11 bases separating them. Germline lookup yields CDR1 ENHRY and CDR2 SYGVKD. Written as DNA, the CDR3 is TGTGCCATCAGTGGGGGGGTTGGGGAGACCCAGTACTTC. This gives the protein CAISGGVGETQYF.

CDR3 coding DNA: TGTGCCAGTAGTGACAGGGGCCACGAGCAGTACTTC. This encodes CASSDRGHEQYF. V usage is TRBV19 and J usage is TRBJ2-7; 8 bases fit TRBD1. This CDR3 contains 12 residues. The V gene end was trimmed by 5 bases and the J gene end by 5 bases; junction bases not matched to a gene: 2. Germline CDR1 reads LNHDA; CDR2 reads SQIVND (reference sequence). Using reference TRBV19 and TRBJ2-7 for the parts outside the CDR3, the full variable domain is DGGITQSPKYLFRKEGQNVTLSCEQNLNHDAMYWYRQDPGQGLRLIYYSQIVNDFQKGDIAEGYSVSREKKESFPLTVTSAQKNPTAFYLCASSDRGHEQYFGPGTRLTVT.

V usage is TRBV7-8 and J usage is TRBJ2-2; no clear D. The CDR3 extends over 15 amino acids. The ends were cut back, 5 bases at V and 4 bases at J, with 14 bases in the middle. From germline, CDR1 is SGHVS and CDR2 FQNEAQ. Here the CDR3 DNA reads TGTGCCAGCAGCCAAATTTCCCAGAGCACCGGGGAGCTGTTTTTT. This codes for CASSQISQSTGELFF.

The V call is TRBV30, the J call TRBJ1-6, with D possibly matching TRBD1 (6 bases). Germline V gene sequence: CDR1 GTSNPN, CDR2 SVGIG (reference sequence). V lost 3 bases, J lost 6 bases, and 15 bases lay in between. The CDR3 spans 15 residues. DNA for the CDR3: TGTGCCTGGAGGAGACAGGCGGGGATTAATTCACCCCTCCACTTT. Translated, it gives CAWRRQAGINSPLHF.

The gene calls are TRBV4-1 and TRBJ1-1; no clear D gene. This CDR3 spans 12 amino acids. The germline V and J ends were trimmed by 2 bases and 11 bases, with 12 bases remaining between them. Germline V gene sequence: CDR1 MGHRA, CDR2 YSYEKL. For the CDR3, the DNA is TGCGCCAGCAGCCAAAGACAAACGCGGGCTTTCTTT. Protein product: CASSQRQTRAFF.

The J gene is TRBJ1-2, the V gene TRBV30; no firm D call. Germline-derived CDR1 and CDR2 are GTSNPN and SVGIG (reference sequence). This CDR3 contains 12 residues. V lost 1 base and J 4 bases, leaving 7 bases between the germline ends. Here the CDR3 DNA reads TGTGCCTGGAGTGCCCGGACCTATGGCTACACCTTC. Translated: CAWSARTYGYTF.

This rearrangement joins TRBV30 to TRBJ1-2; 7 bases line up with TRBD1. The CDR3 loop spans 15 amino acids. The V gene end was trimmed by 4 bases and the J gene end by 2 bases; junction bases not matched to a gene: 10. Germline CDR1 is GTSNPN and CDR2 is SVGIG (reference sequence). This chain's CDR3 is CAWTNFRGQNYGYTF. CDR3 in DNA: TGTGCCTGGACCAACTTCAGGGGACAGAACTATGGCTACACCTTC.

V is TRBV27 and J is TRBJ1-5; weak D call: TRBD1 (6 bases). Germline V gene sequence: CDR1 MNHEY, CDR2 SMNVEV (reference sequence). This CDR3 comprises 13 residues. The V end lost 8 bases, the J end lost 4 bases, and 12 bases lay between the germline ends. In DNA, the CDR3 is TGTGCCAGCGCGCAGGGGAGGAATCAGCCCCAGCATTTT. Protein: CASAQGRNQPQHF.

The CDR3 nucleotides are TGTGCCAGCAGCTACGGACTCCAGCGAGGTGACAATGAGCAGTTCTTC. Encoded protein: CASSYGLQRGDNEQFF. The chain recombines TRBV7-2 with TRBJ2-1; D might be TRBD2 (5 bases). This CDR3 is 16 amino acids long. The V gene's germline CDR1 is SGHTA and CDR2 FQGNSA. Trimming stripped 4 bases from V and 5 bases from J, with 18 bases between.

The gene calls are TRBV4-1 and TRBJ1-5; 7 nucleotides match TRBD1. In germline, CDR1 is MGHRA, CDR2 YSYEKL. The CDR3 loop spans 15 amino acids. Unmatched junction bases numbered 7, after V lost 4 bases and J lost 4 bases. The CDR3 DNA is TGCGCCAGCAGCCTTGGACAGGTTTCAAATCAGCCCCAGCATTTT. Translation gives CASSLGQVSNQPQHF.

This chain joins TRBV7-2 and TRBJ1-3, with D unresolved. CDR3 length: 13 residues. Germline V gene lookup returns CDR1 SGHTA and CDR2 FQGNSA. Trimming left V 2 bases short and J 8 bases short, with 10 bases between. The CDR3 is CASSLSREDTIYF. Here the CDR3 DNA reads TGTGCCAGCAGCTTAAGTCGGGAGGACACCATATATTTT.

The DNA for the CDR3 is TGTGCCAGCAGCTTGGGAGGGGGGGACACTGAAGCTTTCTTT. Translated: CASSLGGGDTEAFF. This sequence joins TRBV5-4 and TRBJ1-1, with D possibly TRBD1 on 6 matching bases. The germline CDR1 and CDR2 sequences are SGHNT and YYREEE (reference sequence). Trimming shortened V by 0 bases and J by 3 bases, and 9 bases separated the two germline ends. The CDR3 is made up of 14 amino acids.

The rearrangement joins TRBV11-3 to TRBJ2-7; possibly TRBD1 for D (6 bases). This CDR3 spans 13 amino acids. The V gene lost 6 bases and the J gene lost 6 bases, with 15 bases spanning the gap. Germline V lookup: CDR1 SGHNT, CDR2 YENEEA. CDR3 in DNA: TGTGCCAGCAGTCGAAGCCGGGACACCGAGCAGTACTTC. It specifies CASSRSRDTEQYF.

The count of this clone is one. J is TRBJ2-3 and V is TRBV9; TRBD2 matches at 7 bases. CDR1 SGDLS and CDR2 YYNGEE come from the germline V gene. The V gene end was trimmed by 3 bases and the J gene end by 4 bases; junction bases not matched to a gene: 2. This CDR3 contains 13 residues. DNA for the CDR3: TGTGCCAGCAGCGGGACTAGACCAGATACGCAGTATTTT. Its protein is CASSGTRPDTQYF. Combining the CDR3 with reference TRBV9 and TRBJ2-3 gives the whole variable domain DSGVTQTPKHLITATGQRVTLRCSPRSGDLSVYWYQQSLDQGLQFLIQYYNGEERAKGNILERFSAQQFPDLHSELNLSSLELGDSALYFCASSGTRPDTQYFGPGTRLTVL.

The J gene is TRBJ2-1, the V gene TRBV9, with D possibly matching TRBD1 (5 bases). V lost 0 bases and J lost 2, with 9 bases in between. Per germline, CDR1 SGDLS and CDR2 YYNGEE. The CDR3 loop spans 15 amino acids. The CDR3 spells CASSVGTGTYNEQFF. CDR3 sequence (DNA): TGTGCCAGCAGCGTAGGAACAGGTACCTACAATGAGCAGTTCTTC.

This clone occurred once. The CDR3 DNA sequence: TGTGCCAGCAGCCCACCGGGGGGCGCGGGAGATACGCAGTATTTT. Encoded protein: CASSPPGGAGDTQYF. V gene TRBV7-3 combines with J gene TRBJ2-3; D is possibly TRBD2 (7 bases). The CDR3 spans 15 residues. Per the germline V gene, CDR1 is SGHTA and CDR2 is FQGTGA. With 5 bases removed from V and 5 bases from J, the gap between germline ends came to 17 bases.

V gene TRBV9 combines with J gene TRBJ1-2, with D perhaps matching TRBD1 (5 bases). There are 16 residues in the CDR3. Deletions cut 4 bases from V and 4 bases from J, with 20 bases between. The germline V gene has CDR1 SGDLS and CDR2 YYNGEE. The CDR3 coding sequence is TGTGCCAGCAGCCAAGTAGCTGGGGCGGGAGGCTATGGCTACACCTTC. Protein product: CASSQVAGAGGYGYTF.

V usage is TRBV6-5 and J usage is TRBJ1-4; perhaps TRBD1 as D (6 bases). V shed 2 bases and J shed 2 bases, with 9 bases lying between them. Per the germline V gene, CDR1 is MNHEY and CDR2 is SVGAGI. The CDR3 has 15 residues. CDR3 coding DNA: TGTGCCAGCAGTTACGGGGACACCACTAATGAAAAACTGTTTTTT. It codes for CASSYGDTTNEKLFF.

V and J are TRBV25-1 and TRBJ1-6; 9 bases agree with TRBD1. The CDR3 loop spans 15 amino acids. The germline V gene encodes CDR1 MGHDK and CDR2 SYGVNS. V was pared by 2 bases and J by 7 bases, with 3 bases of the junction left unmatched. The CDR3 spells CASSERDRENSPLHF. The CDR3 DNA reads as TGTGCCAGCAGTGAAAGGGACAGGGAAAATTCACCCCTCCACTTT. Filled out from reference TRBV25-1 and TRBJ1-6, the complete variable domain reads EADIYQTPRYLVIGTGKKITLECSQTMGHDKMYWYQQDPGMELHLIHYSYGVNSTEKGDLSSESTVSRIRTEHFPLTLESARPSHTSQYLCASSERDRENSPLHFGNGTRLTVT.

This chain uses TRBV4-1 with TRBJ1-2, with TRBD1 matching over 9 bases. The CDR3 spans 16 residues. Germline CDR1 is MGHRA and CDR2 is YSYEKL. V lost 7 bases, J lost 7 bases, and 16 bases stayed unmatched. In DNA form, the CDR3 reads TGCGCCAGCACCAGAGGGGGGACAGGGCCGGTCGGTGGCTACACCTTC. Translating it yields CASTRGGTGPVGGYTF.